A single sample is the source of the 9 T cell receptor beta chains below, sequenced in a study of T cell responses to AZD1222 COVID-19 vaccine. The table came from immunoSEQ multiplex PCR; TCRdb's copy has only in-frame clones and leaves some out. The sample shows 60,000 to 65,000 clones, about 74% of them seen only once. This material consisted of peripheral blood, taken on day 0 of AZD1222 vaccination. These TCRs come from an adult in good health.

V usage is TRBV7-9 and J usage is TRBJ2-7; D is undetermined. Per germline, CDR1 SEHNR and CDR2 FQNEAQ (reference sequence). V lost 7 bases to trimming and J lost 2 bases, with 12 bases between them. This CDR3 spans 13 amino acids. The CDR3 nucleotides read TGTGCCAGCACCTGGGCTGCGACCTACGAGCAGTACTTC. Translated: CASTWAATYEQYF.

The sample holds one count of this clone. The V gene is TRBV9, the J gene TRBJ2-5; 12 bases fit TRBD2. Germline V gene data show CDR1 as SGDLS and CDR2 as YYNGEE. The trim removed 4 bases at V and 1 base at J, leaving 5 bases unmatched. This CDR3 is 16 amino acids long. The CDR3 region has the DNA TGTGCCAGCAGCCCCCCACTAGCGGGGGGCCAAGAGACCCAGTACTTC. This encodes CASSPPLAGGQETQYF.

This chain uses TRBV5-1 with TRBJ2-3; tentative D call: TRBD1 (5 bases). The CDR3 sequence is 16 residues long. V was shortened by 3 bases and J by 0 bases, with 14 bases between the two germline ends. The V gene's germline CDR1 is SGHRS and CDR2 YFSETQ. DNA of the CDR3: TGCGCCAGCAGCTCCCCAACAGGTGTTAGCACAGATACGCAGTATTTT. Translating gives CASSSPTGVSTDTQYF.

The CDR3 coding sequence is TGTGCCAGCAGCTTCACAGGACCCCCGGCCAAAAACATTCAGTACTTC. Translating it yields CASSFTGPPAKNIQYF. The rearrangement joins TRBV11-2 to TRBJ2-4, with TRBD1 as a possible D gene (5 bases). Germline CDR1 SGHAT, CDR2 FQNNGV. Trimming left V 3 bases short and J 1 base short, with 13 bases between. This CDR3 has 16 amino acids. The entire variable domain, with the rest obtained from reference TRBV11-2 and TRBJ2-4, is as follows: EAGVAQSPRYKIIEKRQSVAFWCNPISGHATLYWYQQILGQGPKLLIQFQNNGVVDDSQLPKDRFSAERLKGVDSTLKIQPAKLEDSAVYLCASSFTGPPAKNIQYFGAGTRLSVL.

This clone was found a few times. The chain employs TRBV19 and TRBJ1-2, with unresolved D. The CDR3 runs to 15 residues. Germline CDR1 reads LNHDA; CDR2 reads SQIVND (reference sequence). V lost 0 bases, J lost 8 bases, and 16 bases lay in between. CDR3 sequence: CASSIDPEGLRGYTF. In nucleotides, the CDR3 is TGTGCCAGTAGTATAGATCCGGAAGGGTTACGAGGCTACACCTTC.

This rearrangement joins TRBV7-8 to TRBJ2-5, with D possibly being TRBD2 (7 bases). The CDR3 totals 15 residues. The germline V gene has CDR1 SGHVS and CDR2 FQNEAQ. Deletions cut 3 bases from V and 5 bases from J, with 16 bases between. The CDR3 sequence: CASSFWGGARETQYF. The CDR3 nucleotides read TGTGCCAGCAGCTTTTGGGGGGGGGCAAGGGAGACCCAGTACTTC.

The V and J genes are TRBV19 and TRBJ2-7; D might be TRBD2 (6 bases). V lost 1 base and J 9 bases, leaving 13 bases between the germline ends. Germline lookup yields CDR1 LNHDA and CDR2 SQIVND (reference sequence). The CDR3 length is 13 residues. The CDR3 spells CASSIAVGGLQYF. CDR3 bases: TGTGCCAGTAGTATAGCCGTCGGGGGTTTGCAGTACTTC.

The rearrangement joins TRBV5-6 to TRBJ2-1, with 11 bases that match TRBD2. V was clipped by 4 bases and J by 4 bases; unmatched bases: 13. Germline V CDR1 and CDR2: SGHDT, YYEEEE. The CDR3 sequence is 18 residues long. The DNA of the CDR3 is TGTGCCAGCAGCGCTACGTCCCGGACTAGCGGGCCGTACAATGAGCAGTTCTTC. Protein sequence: CASSATSRTSGPYNEQFF.

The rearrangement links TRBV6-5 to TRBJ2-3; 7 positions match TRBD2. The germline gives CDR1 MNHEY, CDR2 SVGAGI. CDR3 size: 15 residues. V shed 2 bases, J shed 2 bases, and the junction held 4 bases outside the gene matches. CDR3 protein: CASSYVSGSTDTQYF. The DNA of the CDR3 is TGTGCCAGCAGTTACGTTAGCGGGTCCACAGATACGCAGTATTTT.